The 25 T cell receptor beta chains listed next were all sequenced from one sample in a study of T cell responses to AZD1222 COVID-19 vaccine. Libraries were prepared by immunoSEQ multiplex PCR; TCRdb keeps only in-frame clonotypes and omits some of them. Here the sample spans about 120,000 clones, roughly 90% being singletons. Sequencing used peripheral blood, obtained on day 0 of AZD1222 vaccination. The receptor source for this set is an adult in good health.

This clone occurred once. The chain combines TRBV18 with TRBJ1-1; D might be TRBD1 (5 bases). Looked up from germline, CDR1 is KGHSH and CDR2 is LQKENI. This CDR3 has 15 amino acids. V was clipped by 4 bases and J by 4 bases, with 16 bases between them. CDR3 region: CASSLKRGRVTEAFF. The CDR3 DNA sequence: TGTGCCAGCTCACTAAAGAGGGGTCGGGTCACTGAAGCTTTCTTT.

The chain links TRBV6-5 to TRBJ2-1; TRBD2 aligns across 7 bases. This CDR3 comprises 14 residues. Germline loops: CDR1 MNHEY, CDR2 SVGAGI. With 2 bases clipped from V and 9 bases from J, the junction kept 7 bases outside the gene matches. The CDR3 sequence: CASSYGGGNGEQFF. The CDR3 bases are TGTGCCAGCAGTTACGGCGGGGGTAACGGTGAGCAGTTCTTC.

The chain combines TRBV4-1 with TRBJ2-7; possibly TRBD1 for D (6 bases). Deletions cut 2 bases from V and 1 base from J, with 15 bases between. The CDR3 is 16 residues long. The V gene's germline CDR1 is MGHRA and CDR2 YSYEKL. In nucleotides, the CDR3 is TGCGCCAGCAGCCAATACCGGCTGGGGGCATCCTACGAGCAGTACTTC. Protein sequence: CASSQYRLGASYEQYF.

CDR3: CASSPGLDFYEQYF. For the CDR3, the DNA is TGTGCCAGCAGTCCGGGACTAGATTTCTACGAGCAGTACTTC. The chain has TRBV27 and TRBJ2-7; 8 bases agree with TRBD2. The CDR3 is 14 amino acids. Germline-derived CDR1 and CDR2 are MNHEY and SMNVEV (reference sequence). V dropped 5 bases and J dropped 3; count of bases not matched to a gene: 6.

Here the CDR3 reads CASSIGVGVGYNEQFF. CDR3 bases: TGTGCCAGTAGTATAGGGGTGGGGGTAGGATACAATGAGCAGTTCTTC. The J gene is TRBJ2-1, the V gene TRBV19; D tentatively reads TRBD1 or TRBD2 (5 bases each). The V gene's germline CDR1 is LNHDA and CDR2 SQIVND (reference sequence). Deletions cut 1 base from V and 4 bases from J, with 14 bases between. The CDR3 loop spans 16 amino acids.

The rearrangement uses TRBV12-5 and TRBJ2-3, with 8 bases matching TRBD1. This CDR3 comprises 16 residues. Germline V CDR1 and CDR2: LGHNT, FRNRAP. Trimming took 8 bases from V and 6 from J; bases not matched to a gene: 16. CDR3 nucleotides: TGTGCTAGTTCATCCGGCCTGACAGGGGCGGTCGATACGCAGTATTTT. This translates into CASSSGLTGAVDTQYF.

This clone occurred once. The chain recombines TRBV7-2 with TRBJ2-7; D is unclear. Trimming cost V 3 bases and J 0 bases, with 15 bases left between them. The CDR3 is 16 residues long. Germline V gene lookup returns CDR1 SGHTA and CDR2 FQGNSA. CDR3: CASSFLSGFASYEQYF. Here the CDR3 DNA reads TGTGCCAGCAGCTTCTTATCAGGTTTTGCCTCCTACGAGCAGTACTTC.

The CDR3 loop reads CASSAAGAGNNQPQHF. CDR3 bases: TGTGCCAGCAGTGCTGCGGGGGCGGGAAACAATCAGCCCCAGCATTTT. This chain uses TRBV28 with TRBJ1-5; tentatively, D is TRBD1 (6 bases). Germline V gene lookup returns CDR1 MDHEN and CDR2 SYDVKM. Trimming shortened V by 5 bases and J by 3 bases, and 17 bases separated the two germline ends. The CDR3 is 16 amino acids.

The chain recombines TRBV7-2 with TRBJ2-2; 8 nucleotides agree with TRBD2. V lost 1 base and J lost 5; bases outside the gene matches: 6. The V gene's germline CDR1 is SGHTA and CDR2 FQGNSA. CDR3 length equals 16 residues. The CDR3 nucleotides are TGTGCCAGCAGCTTAGTCGCGGGGGGTCGAACCGGGGAGCTGTTTTTT. Its protein product is CASSLVAGGRTGELFF.

J is TRBJ2-6 and V is TRBV6-1; 9 bases match TRBD1. Per the germline V gene, CDR1 is MNHNS and CDR2 is SASEGT. The CDR3 extends over 15 amino acids. V shed 2 bases and J 12 bases; nucleotides not matched to a gene: 8. CDR3 coding DNA: TGTGCCAGCAGTGAAAATTCCGGGACAGGGACCGTCCTGACTTTC. This codes for CASSENSGTGTVLTF.

J is TRBJ1-5 and V is TRBV7-8; no reliable D call. The CDR3 is 14 residues long. Germline CDR1 SGHVS, CDR2 FQNEAQ. V dropped 0 bases and J dropped 4 bases, with 7 bases sitting between them. This CDR3 is CASSLAGINQPQHF. The CDR3 bases are TGTGCCAGCAGCTTAGCAGGGATTAATCAGCCCCAGCATTTT.

V and J are TRBV19 and TRBJ1-1; the D gene is possibly TRBD1 (6 bases). Germline values: CDR1 LNHDA, CDR2 SQIVND (reference sequence). This CDR3 region has 17 residues. V was trimmed by 4 bases and J by 5 bases, leaving 23 bases between them. CDR3 amino acids: CASSTPLTGARNTEAFF. The CDR3 DNA reads as TGTGCCAGTAGTACTCCACTGACAGGAGCCCGTAATACTGAAGCTTTCTTT.

The rearrangement joins TRBV7-9 to TRBJ2-7; TRBD1 or TRBD2 may be the D gene (6 bases each). V was cut by 1 base and J by 6 bases, with 16 bases left in between. This CDR3 region has 15 residues. The germline gives CDR1 SEHNR, CDR2 FQNEAQ (reference sequence). The CDR3 coding sequence is TGTGCCAGCAGCTTAGTGGGTGGGGGGCAAGGCGAGCAGTACTTC. Protein product: CASSLVGGGQGEQYF.

This sequence joins TRBV12-3 or TRBV12-4 and TRBJ2-7; D unclear. The CDR3 spans 13 residues. The ends were cut back, 3 bases at V and 2 bases at J, with 8 bases in the middle. In DNA, the CDR3 is TGTGCCAGCAGTTTTACCCGCACCTACGAGCAGTACTTC. This sequence encodes CASSFTRTYEQYF.

This chain joins TRBV4-3 and TRBJ1-3; D is perhaps TRBD1 (5 bases). The CDR3 is 15 residues long. Looked up from germline, CDR1 is LGHNA and CDR2 is YSLEER. V was shortened by 0 bases and J by 2 bases, with 8 bases between the two germline ends. The CDR3 DNA reads as TGCGCCAGCAGCCAAGATCAAGGGGCTGGAAACACCATATATTTT. It yields the protein CASSQDQGAGNTIYF.

This clone appeared a single time. The chain employs TRBV11-2 and TRBJ1-4, with D uncertain. Germline V lookup: CDR1 SGHAT, CDR2 FQNNGV. V lost 4 bases, J lost 7 bases, and 28 bases lay in between. This CDR3 comprises 19 residues. The CDR3 here is CASSSWAASQKTHSEKLFF. CDR3 nucleotides: TGTGCCAGCAGCTCCTGGGCGGCCAGTCAAAAAACTCATAGTGAAAAACTGTTTTTT.

The rearrangement joins TRBV23-1 to TRBJ1-6, with TRBD1 as a possible D gene (6 bases). Being an ORF, TRBV23-1 has a function that is uncertain. Trimming removed 0 bases from V and 5 bases from J, with 14 bases in between. The CDR3 contains 17 residues. The CDR3, as DNA: TGCGCCAGCAGTCAATCCGCGACAGGATTCGATAATTCACCCCTCCACTTT. Translated: CASSQSATGFDNSPLHF.

V and J are TRBV5-6 and TRBJ2-7; 8 bases line up with TRBD1. Germline-derived CDR1 and CDR2 are SGHDT and YYEEEE. Trimming took 0 bases from V and 9 from J; bases not matched to a gene: 5. The CDR3 has 13 amino acids. The CDR3 DNA sequence: TGTGCCAGCAGCTTGGCCAGGGGGCTCGTGCAGTACTTC. Its protein is CASSLARGLVQYF.

This chain connects TRBV28 to TRBJ1-3, with TRBD1 matching over 12 bases. Germline V gives CDR1 MDHEN, CDR2 SYDVKM. CDR3 length: 18 amino acids. The ends lost 5 bases at V and 0 bases at J; junction bases unmatched: 8. Written as DNA, the CDR3 is TGTGCCAGCAGTACGGGACAGGGGGCTGGGGTCTCTGGAAACACCATATATTTT. Protein product: CASSTGQGAGVSGNTIYF.

V is TRBV6-2 or TRBV6-3 and J is TRBJ1-2; no definite D call. V was cut by 3 bases and J by 0 bases, with 8 bases left in between. The CDR3 loop spans 14 amino acids. Germline CDR1 and CDR2: MNHEY and SVGEGT. The CDR3 here is CASSYRGTNYGYTF. CDR3 nucleotides: TGTGCCAGCAGTTATCGGGGAACTAACTATGGCTACACCTTC.

The V and J genes are TRBV4-2 and TRBJ2-7, with 8 bases lining up with TRBD2. This CDR3 is 15 amino acids long. With V trimmed by 1 base and J by 4 bases, 6 bases remained unmatched. Germline V gene data show CDR1 as LGHNA and CDR2 as YNFKEQ. CDR3 nucleotides: TGTGCCAGCAGCCAAGCCGGCGGGGGGTATTACGAGCAGTACTTC. This codes for CASSQAGGGYYEQYF.

This chain uses TRBV24-1 with TRBJ2-5; 8 positions match TRBD1. CDR3 length: 15 amino acids. The germline gives CDR1 KGHDR, CDR2 SFDVKD. The V and J ends lost 3 bases and 5 bases, in that order; junction bases with no gene match: 7. The CDR3 loop reads CATSDGQGLRETQYF. In DNA, the CDR3 is TGTGCCACCAGTGATGGACAGGGTCTGCGGGAGACCCAGTACTTC.

V usage is TRBV28 and J usage is TRBJ1-2; 8 bases line up with TRBD1. Germline V CDR1 and CDR2: MDHEN, SYDVKM. The CDR3 totals 13 residues. Trimming cost V 7 bases and J 4 bases; bases outside gene matches: 5. CDR3 nucleotides: TGTGCCAGCAACGTGGACAGGGTCTATGGCTACACCTTC. It specifies CASNVDRVYGYTF.

The chain carries TRBV27 and TRBJ2-7; 7 bases are shared with TRBD2. This CDR3 has 14 amino acids. The germline CDR1 and CDR2 sequences are MNHEY and SMNVEV (reference sequence). Germline trimming cut 5 bases from V and 2 bases from J; bases unmatched to any gene: 6. The CDR3, as DNA: TGTGCCAGCAGTCCCGGGGACTACACCTACGAGCAGTACTTC. Its translation is CASSPGDYTYEQYF.

The chain employs TRBV18 and TRBJ2-2; D might be TRBD1 (5 bases). This CDR3 contains 14 residues. Trimming cost V 3 bases and J 6 bases, with 11 bases left between them. Germline CDR1 is KGHSH and CDR2 is LQKENI. CDR3 DNA: TGTGCCAGCTCACCCCCAGGGCCCCCCGGGGAGCTGTTTTTT. Its protein product is CASSPPGPPGELFF.